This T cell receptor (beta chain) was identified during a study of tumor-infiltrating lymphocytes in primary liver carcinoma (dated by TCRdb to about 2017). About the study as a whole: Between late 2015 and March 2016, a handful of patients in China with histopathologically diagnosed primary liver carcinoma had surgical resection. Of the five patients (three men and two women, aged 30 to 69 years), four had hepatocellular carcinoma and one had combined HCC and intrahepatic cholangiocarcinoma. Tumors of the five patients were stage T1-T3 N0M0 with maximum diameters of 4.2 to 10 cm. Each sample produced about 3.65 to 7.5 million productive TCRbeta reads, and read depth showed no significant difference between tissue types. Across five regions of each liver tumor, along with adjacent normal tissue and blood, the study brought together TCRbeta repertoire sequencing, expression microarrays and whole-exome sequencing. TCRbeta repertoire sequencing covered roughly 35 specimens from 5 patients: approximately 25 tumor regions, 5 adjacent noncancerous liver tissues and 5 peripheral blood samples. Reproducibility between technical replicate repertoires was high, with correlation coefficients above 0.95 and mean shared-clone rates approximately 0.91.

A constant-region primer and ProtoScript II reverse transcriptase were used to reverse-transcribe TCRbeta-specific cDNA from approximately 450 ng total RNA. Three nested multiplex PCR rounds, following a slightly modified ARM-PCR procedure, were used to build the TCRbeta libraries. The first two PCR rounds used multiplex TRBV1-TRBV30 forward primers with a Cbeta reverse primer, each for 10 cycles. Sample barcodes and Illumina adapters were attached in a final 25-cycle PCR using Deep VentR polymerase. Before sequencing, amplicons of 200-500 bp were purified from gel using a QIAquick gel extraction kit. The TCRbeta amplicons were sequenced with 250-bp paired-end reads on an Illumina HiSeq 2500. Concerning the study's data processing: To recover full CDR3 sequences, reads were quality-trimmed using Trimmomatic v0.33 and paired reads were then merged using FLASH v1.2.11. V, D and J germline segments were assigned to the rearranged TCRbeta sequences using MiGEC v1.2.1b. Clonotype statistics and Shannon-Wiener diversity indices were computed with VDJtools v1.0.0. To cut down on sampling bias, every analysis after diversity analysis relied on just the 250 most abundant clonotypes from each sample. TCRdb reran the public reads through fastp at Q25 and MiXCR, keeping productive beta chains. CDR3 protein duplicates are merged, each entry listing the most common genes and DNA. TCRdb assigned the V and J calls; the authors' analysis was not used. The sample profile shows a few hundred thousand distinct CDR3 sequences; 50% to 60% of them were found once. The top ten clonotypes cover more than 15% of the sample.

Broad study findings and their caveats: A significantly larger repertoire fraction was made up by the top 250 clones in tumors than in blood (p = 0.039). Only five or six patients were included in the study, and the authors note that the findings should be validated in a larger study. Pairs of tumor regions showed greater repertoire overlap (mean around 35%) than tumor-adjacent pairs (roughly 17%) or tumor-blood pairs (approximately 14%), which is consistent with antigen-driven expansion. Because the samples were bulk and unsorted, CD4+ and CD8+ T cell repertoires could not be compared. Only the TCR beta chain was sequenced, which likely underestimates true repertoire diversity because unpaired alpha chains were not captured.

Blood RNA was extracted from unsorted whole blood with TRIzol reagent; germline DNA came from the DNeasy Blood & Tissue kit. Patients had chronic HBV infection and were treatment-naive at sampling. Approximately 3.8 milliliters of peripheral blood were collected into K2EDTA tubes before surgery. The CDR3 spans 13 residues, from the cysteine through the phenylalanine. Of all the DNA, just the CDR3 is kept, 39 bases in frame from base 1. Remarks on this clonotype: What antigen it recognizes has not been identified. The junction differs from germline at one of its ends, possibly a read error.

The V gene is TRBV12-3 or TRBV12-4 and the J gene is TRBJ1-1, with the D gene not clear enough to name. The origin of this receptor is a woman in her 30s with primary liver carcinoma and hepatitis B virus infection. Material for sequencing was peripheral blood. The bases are TGTGCCAGCAGTCTCGGACTGAACACTGGAGCTTTCTTT. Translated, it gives CASSLGLNTGAFF.